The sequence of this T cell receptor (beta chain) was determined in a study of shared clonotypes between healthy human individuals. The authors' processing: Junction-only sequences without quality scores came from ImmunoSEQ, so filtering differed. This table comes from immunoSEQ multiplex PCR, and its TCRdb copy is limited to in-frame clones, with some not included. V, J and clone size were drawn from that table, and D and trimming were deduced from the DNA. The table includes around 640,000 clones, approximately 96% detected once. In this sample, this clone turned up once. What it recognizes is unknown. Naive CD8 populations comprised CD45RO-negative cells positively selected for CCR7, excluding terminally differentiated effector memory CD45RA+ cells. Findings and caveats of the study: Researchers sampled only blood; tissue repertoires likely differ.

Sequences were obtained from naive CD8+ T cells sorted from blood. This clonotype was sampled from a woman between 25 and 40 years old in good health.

The CDR3 DNA follows: TGTGCCAGCAGTTCCTACAGCTCCTACGAGCAGTACTTC. Protein sequence: CASSSYSSYEQYF. This rearrangement joins TRBV6-5 to TRBJ2-7; D unclear. The CDR3 has 13 residues. The germline V and J ends were trimmed by 4 bases and 0 bases, with 7 bases remaining between them. The germline V gene has CDR1 MNHEY and CDR2 SVGAGI.